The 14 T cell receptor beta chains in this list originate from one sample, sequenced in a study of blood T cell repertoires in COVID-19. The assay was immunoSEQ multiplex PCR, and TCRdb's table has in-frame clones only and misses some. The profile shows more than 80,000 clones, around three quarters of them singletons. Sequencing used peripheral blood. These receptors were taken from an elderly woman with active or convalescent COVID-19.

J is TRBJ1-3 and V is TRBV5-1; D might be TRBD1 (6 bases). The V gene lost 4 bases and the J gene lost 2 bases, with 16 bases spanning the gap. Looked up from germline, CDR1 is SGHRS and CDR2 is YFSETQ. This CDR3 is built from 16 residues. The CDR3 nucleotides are TGCGCCAGCAGCATCATTCCCGGGACAACTGGAAACACCATATATTTT. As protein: CASSIIPGTTGNTIYF.

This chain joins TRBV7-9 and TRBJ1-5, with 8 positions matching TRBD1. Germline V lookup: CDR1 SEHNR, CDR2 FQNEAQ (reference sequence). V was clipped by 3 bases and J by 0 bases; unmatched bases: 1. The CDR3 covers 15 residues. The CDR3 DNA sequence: TGTGCCAGCAGCTTTGGACAGGGTAGCAATCAGCCCCAGCATTTT. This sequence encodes CASSFGQGSNQPQHF.

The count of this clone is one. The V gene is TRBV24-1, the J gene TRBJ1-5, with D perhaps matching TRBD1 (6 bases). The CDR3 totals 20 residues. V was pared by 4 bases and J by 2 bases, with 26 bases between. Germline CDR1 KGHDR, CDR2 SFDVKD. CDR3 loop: CATSDPEGGARDVCNQPQHF. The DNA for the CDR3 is TGTGCCACCAGTGACCCCGAGGGGGGGGCGAGGGACGTTTGCAATCAGCCCCAGCATTTT.

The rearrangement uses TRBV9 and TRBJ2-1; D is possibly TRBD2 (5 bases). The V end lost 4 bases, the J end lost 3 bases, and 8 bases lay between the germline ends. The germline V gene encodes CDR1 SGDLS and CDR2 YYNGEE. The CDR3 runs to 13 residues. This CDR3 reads CASSPRDYNEQFF. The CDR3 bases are TGTGCCAGCAGCCCTCGGGACTACAATGAGCAGTTCTTC.

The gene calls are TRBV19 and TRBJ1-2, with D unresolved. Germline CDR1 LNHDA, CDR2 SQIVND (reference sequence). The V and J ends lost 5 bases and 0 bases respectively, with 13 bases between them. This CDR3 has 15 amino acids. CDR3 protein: CASSRIGSSNYGYTF. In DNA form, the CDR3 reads TGTGCCAGTAGTCGAATCGGGTCCTCTAACTATGGCTACACCTTC. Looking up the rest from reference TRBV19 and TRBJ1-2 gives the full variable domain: DGGITQSPKYLFRKEGQNVTLSCEQNLNHDAMYWYRQDPGQGLRLIYYSQIVNDFQKGDIAEGYSVSREKKESFPLTVTSAQKNPTAFYLCASSRIGSSNYGYTFGSGTRLTVV.

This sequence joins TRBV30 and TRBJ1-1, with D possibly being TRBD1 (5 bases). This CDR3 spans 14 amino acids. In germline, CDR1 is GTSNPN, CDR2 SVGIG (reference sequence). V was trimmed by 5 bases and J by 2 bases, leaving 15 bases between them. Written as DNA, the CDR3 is TGTGCCTGGGGCAAGACAGTAGCAAACACTGAAGCTTTCTTT. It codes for CAWGKTVANTEAFF.

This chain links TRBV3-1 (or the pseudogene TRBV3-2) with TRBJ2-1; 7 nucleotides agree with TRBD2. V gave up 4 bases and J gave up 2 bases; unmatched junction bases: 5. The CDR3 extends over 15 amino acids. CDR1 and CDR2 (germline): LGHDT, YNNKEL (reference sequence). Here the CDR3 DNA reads TGTGCCAGCAGCCTAAGTGGGGGGGCCTACAATGAGCAGTTCTTC. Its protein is CASSLSGGAYNEQFF.

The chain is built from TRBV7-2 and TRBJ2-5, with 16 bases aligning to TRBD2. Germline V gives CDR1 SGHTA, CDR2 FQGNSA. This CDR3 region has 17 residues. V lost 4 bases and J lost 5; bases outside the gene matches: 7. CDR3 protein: CASSSGLAGGNGETQYF. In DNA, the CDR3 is TGTGCCAGCAGCTCGGGACTAGCGGGGGGGAACGGTGAGACCCAGTACTTC.

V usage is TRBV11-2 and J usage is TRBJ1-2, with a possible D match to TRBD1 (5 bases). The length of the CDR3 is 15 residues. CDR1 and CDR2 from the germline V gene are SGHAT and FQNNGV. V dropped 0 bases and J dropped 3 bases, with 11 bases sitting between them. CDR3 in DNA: TGTGCCAGCAGCTTAGATCCCCCCAGGGACTATGGCTACACCTTC. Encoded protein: CASSLDPPRDYGYTF.

The CDR3 DNA follows: TGTGCCAGCAGTCGCGGCACAGATACGCAGTATTTT. Residues: CASSRGTDTQYF. This sequence joins TRBV6-5 and TRBJ2-3; D is ambiguous. This CDR3 spans 12 amino acids. Germline values: CDR1 MNHEY, CDR2 SVGAGI. The ends were cut back, 5 bases at V and 1 base at J, with 4 bases in the middle.

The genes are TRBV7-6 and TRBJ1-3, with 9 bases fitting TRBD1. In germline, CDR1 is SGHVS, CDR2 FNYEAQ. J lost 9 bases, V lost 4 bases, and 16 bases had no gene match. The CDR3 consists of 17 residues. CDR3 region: CASSSGLQGALRSTIYF. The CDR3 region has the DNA TGTGCCAGCAGCTCGGGCCTACAGGGGGCCCTGCGAAGCACCATATATTTT.

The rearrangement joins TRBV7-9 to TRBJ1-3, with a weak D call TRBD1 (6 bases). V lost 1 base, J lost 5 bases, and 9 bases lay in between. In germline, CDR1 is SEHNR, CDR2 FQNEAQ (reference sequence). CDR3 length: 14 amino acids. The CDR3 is CASSLVDSRNTIYF. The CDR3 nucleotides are TGTGCCAGCAGCTTAGTGGACAGCAGAAACACCATATATTTT.

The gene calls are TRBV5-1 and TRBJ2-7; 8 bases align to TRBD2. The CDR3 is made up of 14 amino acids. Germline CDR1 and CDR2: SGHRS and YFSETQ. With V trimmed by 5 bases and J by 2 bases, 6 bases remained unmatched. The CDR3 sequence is CASSAGRVTYEQYF. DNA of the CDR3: TGCGCCAGCAGTGCCGGGAGGGTTACCTACGAGCAGTACTTC.

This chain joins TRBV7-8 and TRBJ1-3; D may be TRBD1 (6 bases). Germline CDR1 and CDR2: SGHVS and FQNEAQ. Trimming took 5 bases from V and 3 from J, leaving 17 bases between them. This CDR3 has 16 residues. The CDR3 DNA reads TGTGCCAGCAGCCCACAGGGAGTAGCAATTGGAAACACCATATATTTT. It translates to CASSPQGVAIGNTIYF.